This TCR beta chain was captured by sequencing in a study of blood T cells in healthy people across ages (dated by TCRdb to 2015 to 2017). Context from the whole study: Template switching captured roughly one uniquely barcoded TCR beta cDNA molecule per two T cells in model experiments. Using the same blood draw, the study looked at two additional independent replicas of 1 million unique cDNA reads for two donors, one aged 18 to 30 and the other aged 80 or older. To avoid experimental bias, donors of different ages were randomly spread across the sequencing lanes. The donors were divided into four age groups: young (average approximately 15 years), middle-aged (roughly 42), aged (approximately 62) and long-lived (around 80). Using deep sequencing normalized with unique cDNA molecular identifiers, the study measured how TCR beta repertoire diversity changes with age. Study-level results and caveats: A strong correlation was found between observed TCR beta diversity and the percentage of naive T cells measured by flow cytometry. Because the CMV infection status of the donors was unknown, age-related changes in expanded clonotypes may potentially have been confounded. Compared with the aged group, the long-lived group had more naive CD4+ T cells, fewer expanded clones and increased TCR diversity, a pattern suggesting age selection. As age increased, observed TCR beta diversity per million T cells dropped in a roughly linear way, and a significant reduction was already evident by age roughly 40. Since profiling was done on bulk unsorted PBMCs, naive and antigen-experienced compartments could not be conclusively compared. Estimates of total diversity based on one million sequenced T cells were considered lower bounds and underestimates.

As for this clonotype: The antigen it recognizes is unknown. No much larger clonotype is one base removed from it; base qualities were not supplied.

The library was built by means of 5' RACE. A second roughly 7 to 11 cycle PCR used a sample-barcoded 5' primer and a J-beta primer mix. Each TCR beta cDNA molecule received a unique molecular identifier from a template-switch 5' adaptor carrying 12 random nucleotides. Each sample yielded at least 2.5 million CDR3-containing paired-end reads. All of the RNA was converted into first-strand cDNA using the Mint cDNA synthesis kit, with a TRBC-specific oligonucleotide serving as the primer. Following uracil-DNA glycosylase treatment, all cDNA underwent a first 18-cycle PCR with the universal primers M1SS and BC2_uni_R. Per the source publication's procedure: For normalization, 1 million high-quality reads, each with a distinct molecular identifier, were randomly selected from each sample. Instead of being binned into consensus sequences, reads that shared molecular identifiers were thrown out. CDR3 identification, clonotype clustering and error correction used MiTCR with a Q25 quality threshold and the strictest error-elimination algorithm. Lower-bound total TCR beta diversity was estimated with a nonparametric unseen species model using Euler transformation. TCRdb trimmed public reads at Q25 via fastp, called clones via MiXCR and kept in-frame beta chains. A single entry per CDR3 protein holds the most common genes and DNA from its merged rows. The V and J calls were not made by the authors but by TCRdb's processing. The sample table contains 1.5 million to 2 million distinct CDR3 sequences; only one count was recorded for roughly two fifths of them. The ten largest clonotypes hold roughly 24% of the sample.

From the cysteine through the phenylalanine, the CDR3 covers 14 amino acids. The only DNA kept is the CDR3, 42 bases in frame from the first base. V was cut back by 5 bases and J by 2 bases, leaving a gap of 13 bases between them. CDR1 and CDR2, looked up from the germline V gene, are SGHTA and FQGNSA. The donors were around 39 Caucasian individuals from Russia, aged roughly 6 to 100 years, who were systemically healthy. Each donor gave 8 to 10 milliliters of peripheral blood, drawn into EDTA-treated Vacutainer tubes. PBMCs were isolated by Ficoll-Paque density-gradient centrifugation, with at least 6 million obtained per sample. Total RNA was extracted from PBMCs with Trizol reagent, with at least 6 micrograms obtained per sample. For every donor, flow cytometry on a PBMC aliquot measured the percentage of naive CD45RAhigh/CD27high T cells.

Recombination joined TRBV7-2 with TRBJ2-7, with no reliable assignment of the D segment. Sequenced sample: blood. The TCR originated in a human donor in good health. For the CDR3, the sequence is CASSETALPYEQYF. The nucleotides read TGTGCCAGCAGCGAAACAGCCCTCCCCTACGAGCAGTACTTC.